What follows are 15 T cell receptor beta chains derived from one specimen sequenced in a study of T cells in women clearing cervical HPV infection. The repertoire was sequenced with immunoSEQ multiplex PCR; TCRdb's copy has only in-frame clones and lacks some. The sample includes tens of thousands of clones. The sample comprised blood buffy coat. These receptors were collected from a woman between 18 and 70 years old with a cervical HPV16 infection that either progressed to CIN3+ or cleared (not recorded which).

With respect to this clone: The read finishes 3 residues shy of the CDR3 end, and the germline J gene is used to complete it. V and J are TRBV7-9 and TRBJ2-3; 8 bases are a match to TRBD2. Germline-derived CDR1 and CDR2 are SEHNR and FQNEAQ (reference sequence). The J segment lost 2 bases and the V segment lost 5 bases, leaving 6 bases of the junction unmatched. CDR3 length: 15 amino acids. The CDR3 loop reads CASSPIAGTTDTQYF. The part of the CDR3 DNA that was read is TGTGCCAGCAGCCCGATAGCGGGGACCACAGATACG.

A note on this clone: The read ends 3 residues early relative to the CDR3; the germline J gene fills the gap. The chain carries TRBV18 and TRBJ1-1, with D unclear. CDR3 length equals 15 residues. The germline V and J ends were trimmed by 3 bases and 0 bases, with 11 bases remaining between them. The germline V gene encodes CDR1 KGHSH and CDR2 LQKENI. CDR3 DNA (partial): TGTGCCAGCTCACCCGACACATTCTTGAACACTGAA. It codes for CASSPDTFLNTE. In full, the CDR3 is CASSPDTFLNTEAFF. The full variable domain, its missing parts supplied by reference TRBV18 and TRBJ1-1, is NAGVMQNPRHLVRRRGQEARLRCSPMKGHSHVYWYRQLPEEGLKFMVYLQKENIIDESGMPKERFSAEFPKEGPSILRIQQVVRGDSAAYFCASSPDTFLNTEAFFGQGTRLTVV.

CDR3 bases read: TGTGCCAGCAGTTCGCGGACAGCAACTAATGAAAAA. Translating it yields CASSSRTATNEK. In full, the CDR3 is CASSSRTATNEKLFF. The V call is TRBV28, the J call TRBJ1-4, with D possibly TRBD1 on 6 matching bases. The CDR3 goes on 3 residues after the read ends, and that part is filled in from the germline J gene. With 4 bases removed from V and 0 bases from J, the gap between germline ends came to 9 bases. Germline loops: CDR1 MDHEN, CDR2 SYDVKM. This CDR3 has 15 residues.

A word on this clone: The read finishes 3 residues shy of the CDR3 end, and the germline J gene is used to complete it. The rearrangement joins TRBV29-1 to TRBJ1-1; unclear D gene. The CDR3 length is 13 residues. V shed 1 base and J shed 1 base, with 7 bases lying between them. CDR1 and CDR2 from the germline V gene are SQVTM and ANQGSEA. The part of the CDR3 DNA that was read is TGCAGCGTTGAAGTAGGCGGGAACACTGAA. Protein: CSVEVGGNTE. The entire CDR3 reads CSVEVGGNTEAFF. Full variable domain (missing parts from reference TRBV29-1 and TRBJ1-1): SAVISQKPSRDICQRGTSLTIQCQVDSQVTMMFWYRQQPGQSLTLIATANQGSEATYESGFVIDKFPISRPNLTFSTLTVSNMSPEDSSIYLCSVEVGGNTEAFFGQGTRLTVV.

Turning to this clone: The observed sequence ends 3 residues before the CDR3 terminus, with the missing tail filled in from the germline J gene. This chain links TRBV5-1 with TRBJ2-3; D not certain. Germline V gene lookup returns CDR1 SGHRS and CDR2 YFSETQ. Trimming cost V 0 bases and J 2 bases, with 13 bases left between them. The length of the CDR3 is 16 residues. Incomplete CDR3 DNA: TGCGCCAGCAGCTTGGGAGACTTAATACTCACAGATACG. Translating gives CASSLGDLILTDT. The full CDR3 sequence reads CASSLGDLILTDTQYF.

Comments on this clone: A junction boundary mismatches the germline segment, possibly from a read error. The read gets to within 3 residues of the CDR3 end, and the germline J gene fills in the rest. The chain uses TRBV20-1 and TRBJ1-3, with 7 bases that match TRBD1. CDR1 DFQATT and CDR2 SNEGSKA come from the germline V gene (reference sequence). The CDR3 is 14 residues long. The CDR3 here is CSATGATPGNTIYF. Partial CDR3 DNA: TGCAGTGCCACAGGGGCTACCCCTGGAAACACA.

As concerns this clone: With the read ending 3 residues before the CDR3 end, the germline J gene is used to fill in that end. V gene TRBV10-3 combines with J gene TRBJ2-1; the match to TRBD1 covers 7 bases. Germline V gives CDR1 ENHRY, CDR2 SYGVKD. The CDR3 sequence is 14 residues long. Trimming at V came to 5 bases and at J to 7 bases, leaving 8 bases not matched to a gene. CDR3 sequence: CAISSDRDGNEQFF. CDR3 DNA, as far as it was read: TGTGCCATCAGTTCAGACAGGGATGGGAATGAG.

As for this clone: The observed sequence ends 3 residues before the CDR3 terminus, with the missing tail filled in from the germline J gene. The chain couples TRBV10-3 to TRBJ2-1; 13 nucleotides line up with TRBD2. The CDR3 has 17 residues. Germline-derived CDR1 and CDR2 are ENHRY and SYGVKD. Trimming cost V 4 bases and J 4 bases; bases outside gene matches: 7. The CDR3 DNA, read in part, is TGTGCCATCAGTGGGACTAGCGGGGGCGAACGTTACAATGAG. Residues: CAISGTSGGERYNE. The full CDR3 protein reads CAISGTSGGERYNEQFF.

Notes on this clone: The read ends 3 residues shy of where the CDR3 ends; the end is completed using the germline J gene. This chain connects TRBV10-1 to TRBJ1-6; D is ambiguous. This CDR3 comprises 16 residues. CDR1 is WNHNN, CDR2 SYGVQD, per germline (reference sequence). CDR3 residues: CASSAPGLRSGRTLHF. CDR3 DNA (partial): TGCGCCAGCAGTGCGCCCGGTCTCAGGTCTGGCAGAACC.

Comments on this clone: Coverage ceases 3 residues before the CDR3 finishes, and the germline J gene fills in the end. The V and J genes are TRBV2 and TRBJ2-7; 12 nucleotides align to TRBD2. V lost 4 bases to trimming and J lost 5 bases; unmatched junction nucleotides: 12. CDR3 size: 17 residues. The germline CDR1 and CDR2 sequences are SNHLY and FYNNEI. CDR3 bases read: TGTGCCAGCAGTGTAACTAGCGGGAGGTTCCCTCGCGACGAG. Protein: CASSVTSGRFPRDE. The whole CDR3 protein is CASSVTSGRFPRDEQYF.

A note on this clone: The CDR3 is cut off 3 residues early in the read; its end comes from the germline J gene. V gene TRBV11-2 combines with J gene TRBJ2-7, with 11 bases fitting TRBD1. Germline V lookup: CDR1 SGHAT, CDR2 FQNNGV. The CDR3 is made up of 15 amino acids. V dropped 5 bases and J dropped 4; count of bases not matched to a gene: 7. CDR3 amino acids: CASSTRTGGVYEQYF. The DNA read from the CDR3 is TGTGCCAGCAGCACCCGGACAGGGGGCGTTTACGAG.

Worth noting for this clone: The DNA ends 3 residues before the CDR3 does, and the rest of the CDR3 is filled in from the germline J gene. The rearrangement joins TRBV5-6 to TRBJ1-1; 9 bases are a match to TRBD1. The CDR3 totals 14 residues. The junction had 7 bases not matched to a gene; V was cut back by 3 bases and J by 7 bases. Germline V CDR1 and CDR2: SGHDT, YYEEEE. Partial CDR3 DNA: TGTGCCAGCAGCTACCGACAGGGGGTCAATGAA. This translates into CASSYRQGVNE. The entire CDR3 is CASSYRQGVNEAFF.

As to this clone: The observed sequence ends 3 residues before the CDR3 terminus, with the missing tail filled in from the germline J gene. This sequence joins TRBV10-1 and TRBJ2-7; a possible D gene is TRBD1 (6 bases). Germline V lookup: CDR1 WNHNN, CDR2 SYGVQD (reference sequence). CDR3 length: 13 amino acids. The germline V and J ends were trimmed by 6 bases and 4 bases, with 13 bases remaining between them. CDR3 bases read: TGCGCCAGCAGCCGACAGGTACCGTACGAG. Translation: CASSRQVPYE. The entire CDR3 sequence reads CASSRQVPYEQYF.

As regards this clone: The CDR3 extends 3 residues past the end of the read, so its final part is completed from the germline J gene. This chain links TRBV5-1 with TRBJ2-2, with TRBD2 matching 11 bases. The CDR3 totals 19 residues. CDR1 and CDR2 (germline): SGHRS, YFSETQ. Trimming at V came to 0 bases and at J to 3 bases, leaving 10 bases not matched to a gene. The CDR3 here is CASSLGGLQTSGDTGELFF. Incomplete CDR3 DNA: TGCGCCAGCAGCTTGGGAGGTCTTCAGACTAGCGGGGACACCGGGGAG. The full variable domain, its missing parts supplied by reference TRBV5-1 and TRBJ2-2, is KAGVTQTPRYLIKTRGQQVTLSCSPISGHRSVSWYQQTPGQGLQFLFEYFSETQRNKGNFPGRFSGRQFSNSRSEMNVSTLELGDSALYLCASSLGGLQTSGDTGELFFGEGSRLTVL.

This clone is classed as medium-sized by frequency. The read falls 3 residues short of the CDR3 end, and the missing part is taken from the germline J gene. The chain carries TRBV29-1 and TRBJ2-3, with TRBD2 identical over 7 bases. The germline gives CDR1 SQVTM, CDR2 ANQGSEA. This CDR3 comprises 14 residues. V lost 5 bases and J lost 1; bases outside the gene matches: 6. The sequenced CDR3 bases are TGCAGCGTTATTAGCGGGTTTCGCACAGATACG. This gives the protein CSVISGFRTDT. The whole CDR3 sequence is CSVISGFRTDTQYF.